This record covers a single T cell receptor beta chain. The antigen is not known. The method was immunoSEQ multiplex PCR; TCRdb's version includes in-frame clones alone and lacks a portion of them. The repertoire holds 25,000 to 35,000 clones, with over 60% as singletons. This entry is derived from a study of vaccination effects on CD4 cells after COVID-19. General study results and limits: Vaccine-induced clones in healthy vaccinees cross-reacted with common cold coronaviruses in only 1 of 255 cases.

Viral peptide pools were used in the ViraFEST assay to expand antigen-specific CD4+ T cells, and sequencing came afterward. Culture proceeded for approximately nine days, and CD4+ T cells were then isolated. Either the BNT162b2 or mRNA-1273 vaccine was given to participants in two doses. Negative nucleocapsid antibody tests before and after vaccination confirmed no previous SARS-CoV-2 infection. Half the medium was replaced with IL-2 medium on days 3 and 7. The germline V and J ends were trimmed by 4 bases and 3 bases, with 8 bases remaining between them. The CDR3 length is 12 residues. In germline, CDR1 is SGHKS, CDR2 YYEKEE (reference sequence).

Material: CD4+ T cells from PBMCs cultured with SARS-CoV-2 spike peptides, obtained after COVID-19 vaccination. The source of this sequence is a human donor who received a COVID-19 vaccine. J is TRBJ2-7 and V is TRBV5-5; D gene ambiguous. CDR3: CASSLDVYEQYF. The CDR3 DNA is TGTGCCAGCAGCCTCGACGTCTACGAGCAGTACTTC.